A few counts support the clone carrying this TCR beta chain. Its cognate antigen is unknown. PCR primers comprised 60 Vbeta and 13 Jbeta primers. Some clones are missing from TCRdb's copy, which holds only in-frame ones; the method was immunoSEQ multiplex PCR. Of over 150,000 clones in the sample, approximately 81% were seen once. This sample was included in a study of cytomegalovirus exposure and HLA in healthy donors. Study results and caveats: Analyzed later, association rates of TCRs varied across HLA loci, with DRB1 most and HLA-C fewest. Later findings reportedly placed an Asian-associated ancestry cluster below the approximately 670-donor mean for N-insertions.

Germline CDR1 SGHRS, CDR2 YFSETQ. The V segment lost 5 bases and the J segment 5 bases; nucleotides outside the gene matches: 9. The length of the CDR3 is 15 residues. Sample: PBMCs. This TCR was sampled from a male donor in good health and CMV-seronegative. The rearrangement links TRBV5-1 to TRBJ2-2; TRBD2 agrees at 7 bases. The CDR3 protein is CASSLVGLDTGELFF. For the CDR3, the DNA is TGCGCCAGCAGTCTAGTCGGACTAGATACCGGGGAGCTGTTTTTT.